This T cell receptor (beta chain) was recorded in a study of cytomegalovirus exposure and HLA in healthy donors. Study-level findings and limits: Among TCR beta chains, those listed as cytomegalovirus-associated numbered under 200. Some segments of the V type, notably TRBV6-2 and TRBV6-3, were excluded as indistinguishable. A missense variant in DCLRE1C was later tied to TCR beta V- and J-gene trimming.

The table lists this clone with a few counts. Its cognate antigen is unknown. Deletions cut 4 bases from V and 1 base from J, with 8 bases between. This CDR3 is 14 amino acids long. Germline values: CDR1 LGHNA, CDR2 YNFKEQ. This PCR relied on a set of 60 Vbeta primers and 13 Jbeta primers. Per the original methods: About 11 million of the approximately 80 million unique TCR beta chains counted in a later analysis were shared. Sequencing was performed with immunoSEQ multiplex PCR; in TCRdb, only in-frame clones are kept and a portion is missing. The V and J calls and clone size come from that table; D and trimming were worked out from the DNA. Among roughly 150,000 clones listed, approximately 71% were seen once.

Sequenced material: PBMCs. The chain couples TRBV4-2 to TRBJ2-1; D is perhaps TRBD2 (5 bases). This receptor was obtained from a young man in good health and CMV-seropositive. Written as DNA, the CDR3 is TGTGCCAGCAGCCCTGTAGCGTCCTACAATGAGCAGTTCTTC. This sequence encodes CASSPVASYNEQFF.